This T cell receptor (beta chain) originates from a study of CD8 T cells in ankylosing spondylitis. Overall study findings and caveats: Significant enrichment of disease-linked clones was reported in matched ankylosing spondylitis synovial fluid.

The CDR3 loop spans 15 amino acids. Trimming took 5 bases from V and 4 from J; bases not matched to a gene: 6. Germline CDR1 and CDR2: SEHNR and FQNEAQ (reference sequence). TCRdb re-called the 5' RACE reads through MiXCR, storing one row per CDR3 protein. The sample includes approximately 200,000 distinct CDR3 sequences, around 13% seen only once; the top ten take 8% to 13%. A few counts support this clonotype. Its matching antigen is unknown. The specimen was blood, either unsorted or a sorted T cell fraction (not recorded which). The TCR originated in a female donor with ankylosing spondylitis or in good health (not recorded which). The chain is built from TRBV7-9 and TRBJ2-1, with 9 positions matching TRBD1. In nucleotides, the CDR3 is TGTGCCAGCAGCCGACCGGACAGGGGATACAATGAGCAGTTCTTC. Its translation is CASSRPDRGYNEQFF.